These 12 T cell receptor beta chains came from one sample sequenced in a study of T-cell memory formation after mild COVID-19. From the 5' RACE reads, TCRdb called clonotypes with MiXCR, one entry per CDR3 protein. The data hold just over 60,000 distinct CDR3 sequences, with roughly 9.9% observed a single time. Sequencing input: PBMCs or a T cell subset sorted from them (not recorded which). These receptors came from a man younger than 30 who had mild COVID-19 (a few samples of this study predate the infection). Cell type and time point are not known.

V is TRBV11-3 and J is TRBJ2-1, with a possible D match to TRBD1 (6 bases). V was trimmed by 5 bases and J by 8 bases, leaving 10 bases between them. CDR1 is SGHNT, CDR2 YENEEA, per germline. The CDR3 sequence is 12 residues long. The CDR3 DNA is TGTGCCAGCAGCGCAACAGGGCATGAGCAGTTCTTC. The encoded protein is CASSATGHEQFF.

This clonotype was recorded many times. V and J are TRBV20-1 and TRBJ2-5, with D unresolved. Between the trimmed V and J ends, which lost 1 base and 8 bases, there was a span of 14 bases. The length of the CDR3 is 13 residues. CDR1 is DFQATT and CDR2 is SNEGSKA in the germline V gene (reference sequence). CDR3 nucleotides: TGCAGTGCTAGAGGAAGCGACATGGAAACCCAGTACTTC. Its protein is CSARGSDMETQYF.

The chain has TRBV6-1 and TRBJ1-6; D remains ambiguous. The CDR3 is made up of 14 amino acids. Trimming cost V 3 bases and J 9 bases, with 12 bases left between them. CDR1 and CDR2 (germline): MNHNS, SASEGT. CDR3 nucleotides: TGTGCCAGCAGTGAGGCGGGATGGGGTTCACCCCTCCACTTT. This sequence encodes CASSEAGWGSPLHF.

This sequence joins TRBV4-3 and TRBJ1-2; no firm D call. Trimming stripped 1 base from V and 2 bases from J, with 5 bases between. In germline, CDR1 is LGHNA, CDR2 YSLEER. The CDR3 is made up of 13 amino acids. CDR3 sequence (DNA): TGCGCCAGCAGCCAAGGCAGAAACTATGGCTACACCTTC. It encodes CASSQGRNYGYTF.

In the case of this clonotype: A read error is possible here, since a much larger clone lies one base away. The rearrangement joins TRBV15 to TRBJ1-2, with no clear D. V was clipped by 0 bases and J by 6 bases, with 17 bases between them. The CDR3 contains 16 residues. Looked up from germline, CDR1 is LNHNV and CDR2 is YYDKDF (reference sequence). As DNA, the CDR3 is TGTGCCACCAGCAGAGATCCCCGGAGCGACGTGGATGGCTACACCTTC. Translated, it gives CATSRDPRSDVDGYTF.

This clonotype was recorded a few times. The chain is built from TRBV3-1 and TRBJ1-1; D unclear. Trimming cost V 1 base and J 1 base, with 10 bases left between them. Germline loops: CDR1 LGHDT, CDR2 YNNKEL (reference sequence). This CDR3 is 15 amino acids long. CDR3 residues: CASSQGVFGNTEAFF. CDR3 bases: TGTGCCAGCAGCCAAGGAGTTTTCGGGAACACTGAAGCTTTCTTT.

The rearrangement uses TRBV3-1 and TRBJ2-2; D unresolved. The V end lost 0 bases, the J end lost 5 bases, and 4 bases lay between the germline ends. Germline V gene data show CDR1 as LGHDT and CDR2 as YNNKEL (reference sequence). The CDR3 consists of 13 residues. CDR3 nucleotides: TGTGCCAGCAGCCAAGACAGGACCGGGGAGCTGTTTTTT. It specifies CASSQDRTGELFF.

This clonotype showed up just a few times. The CDR3 nucleotides are TGTGCCAGCAGCCAAGAGCAGCTCAGGACGAACACCGGGGAGCTGTTTTTT. Translating gives CASSQEQLRTNTGELFF. V is TRBV4-2 and J is TRBJ2-2; D not resolved. V lost 0 bases and J 0 bases, leaving 11 bases between the germline ends. This CDR3 is built from 17 residues. Germline V gene data show CDR1 as LGHNA and CDR2 as YNFKEQ.

CDR3 nucleotides: TGTGCCAGCAGCCCCATCTCGGGCTACGAGCAGTACTTC. It is translated as CASSPISGYEQYF. The chain uses TRBV7-2 and TRBJ2-7; unclear D gene. Germline V lookup: CDR1 SGHTA, CDR2 FQGNSA. This CDR3 region has 13 residues. Trimming cost V 5 bases and J 3 bases, with 11 bases left between them.

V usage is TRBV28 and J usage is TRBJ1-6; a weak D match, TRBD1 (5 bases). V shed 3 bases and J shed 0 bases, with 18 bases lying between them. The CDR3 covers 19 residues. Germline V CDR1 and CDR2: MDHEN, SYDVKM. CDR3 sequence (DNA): TGTGCCAGCAGTTTCCCCCGGGGAAAGGGGAGCTCCTATAATTCACCCCTCCACTTT. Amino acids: CASSFPRGKGSSYNSPLHF. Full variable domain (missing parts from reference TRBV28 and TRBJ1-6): DVKVTQSSRYLVKRTGEKVFLECVQDMDHENMFWYRQDPGLGLRLIYFSYDVKMKEKGDIPEGYSVSREKKERFSLILESASTNQTSMYLCASSFPRGKGSSYNSPLHFGNGTRLTVT.

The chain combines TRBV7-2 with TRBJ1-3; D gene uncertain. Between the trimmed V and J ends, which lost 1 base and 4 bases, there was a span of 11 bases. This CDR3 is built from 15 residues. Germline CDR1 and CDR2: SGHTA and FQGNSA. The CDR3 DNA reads TGTGCCAGCAGCTTAGACGCGACGAGGGGAAACACCATATATTTT. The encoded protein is CASSLDATRGNTIYF. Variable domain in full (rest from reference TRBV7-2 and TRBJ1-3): GAGVSQSPSNKVTEKGKDVELRCDPISGHTALYWYRQSLGQGLEFLIYFQGNSAPDKSGLPSDRFSAERTGGSVSTLTIQRTQQEDSAVYLCASSLDATRGNTIYFGEGSWLTVV.

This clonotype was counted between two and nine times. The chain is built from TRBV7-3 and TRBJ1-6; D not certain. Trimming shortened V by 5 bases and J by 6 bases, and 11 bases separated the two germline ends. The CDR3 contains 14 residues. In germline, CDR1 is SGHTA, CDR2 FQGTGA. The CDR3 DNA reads TGTGCCAGCAGCCCCGGTGGGTCTAATTCACCCCTCCACTTT. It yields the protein CASSPGGSNSPLHF.